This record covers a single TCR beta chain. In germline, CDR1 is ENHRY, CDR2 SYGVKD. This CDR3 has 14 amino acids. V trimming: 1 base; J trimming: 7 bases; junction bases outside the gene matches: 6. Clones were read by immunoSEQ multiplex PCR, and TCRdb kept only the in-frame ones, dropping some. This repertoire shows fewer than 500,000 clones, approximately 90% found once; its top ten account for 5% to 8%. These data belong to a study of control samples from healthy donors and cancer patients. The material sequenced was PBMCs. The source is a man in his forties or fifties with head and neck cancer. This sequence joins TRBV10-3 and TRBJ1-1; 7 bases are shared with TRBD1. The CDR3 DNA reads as TGTGCCATCAGTGAGTACGAACGGGACAGTGAAGCTTTCTTT. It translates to CAISEYERDSEAFF.